This T cell receptor (beta chain) was recovered during a study of identifying expanded T cells in peripheral blood. Study observations and caveats: Across healthy donors, higher total template counts meant significantly greater roughly 2-week count variance. Differentially abundant clones: 0.95 to 1.5 between replicates, about 16 at approximately two weeks, approximately 19 at four.

The trim removed 2 bases at V and 7 bases at J, leaving 9 bases unmatched. The CDR3 has 15 amino acids. Germline V gene data show CDR1 as MDHEN and CDR2 as SYDVKM. Healthy donors had no documented immune events, such as infections, while sampled. The data were produced by immunoSEQ multiplex PCR, yet TCRdb's version contains in-frame clones alone and is incomplete. This repertoire shows fewer than 85,000 clones, about 83% found once; its top ten account for approximately 20%. As to this clone: Its cognate antigen is unknown.

This sequence originates from a person aged 18 to 75 in good health. V is TRBV28 and J is TRBJ1-2; 8 bases are shared with TRBD1. The sequenced sample consisted of blood. CDR3: CASSLISRGRGGYTF. Here the CDR3 DNA reads TGTGCCAGCAGTTTAATTAGCAGGGGGCGCGGTGGCTACACCTTC.